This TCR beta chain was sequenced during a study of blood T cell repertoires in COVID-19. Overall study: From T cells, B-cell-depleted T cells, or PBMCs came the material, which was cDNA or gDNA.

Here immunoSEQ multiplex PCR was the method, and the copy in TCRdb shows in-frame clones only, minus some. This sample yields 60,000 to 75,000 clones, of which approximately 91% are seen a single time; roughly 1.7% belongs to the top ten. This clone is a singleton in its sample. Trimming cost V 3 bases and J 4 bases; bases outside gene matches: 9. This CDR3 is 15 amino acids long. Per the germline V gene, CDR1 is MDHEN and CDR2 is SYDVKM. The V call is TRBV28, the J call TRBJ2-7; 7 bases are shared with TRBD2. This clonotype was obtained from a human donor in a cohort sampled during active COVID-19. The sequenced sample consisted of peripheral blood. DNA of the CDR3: TGTGCCAGCAGTTTCGGTCAGGGAGGGACTTACGAGCAGTACTTC. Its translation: CASSFGQGGTYEQYF. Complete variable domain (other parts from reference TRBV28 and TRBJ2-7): DVKVTQSSRYLVKRTGEKVFLECVQDMDHENMFWYRQDPGLGLRLIYFSYDVKMKEKGDIPEGYSVSREKKERFSLILESASTNQTSMYLCASSFGQGGTYEQYFGPGTRLTVT.